One and the same sample provided the 14 T cell receptor beta chains below, sequenced in a study of radiation and T cells in renal cell carcinoma. Documented time point: baseline pretreatment blood. Treatment specified: 15 Gy SBRT to primary tumor, nephrectomy 4 weeks later. Measured with immunoSEQ multiplex PCR; TCRdb has only the in-frame clones, and not every one. Of 120,000 to 150,000 clones listed, approximately 87% are singletons. This specimen consisted of blood, obtained from a patient whose treatment included radiotherapy and nephrectomy. These receptors came from a woman aged 45-65 years with renal cell carcinoma.

This chain links TRBV30 with TRBJ2-7; D is tentatively TRBD1 or TRBD2 (5 bases each). V was clipped by 5 bases and J by 1 base, with 12 bases between them. This CDR3 contains 13 residues. The germline V gene encodes CDR1 GTSNPN and CDR2 SVGIG (reference sequence). This CDR3 reads CAWGRDGSYEQYF. The DNA of the CDR3 is TGTGCCTGGGGCCGGGACGGTTCCTACGAGCAGTACTTC. The complete variable domain, with remaining parts taken from reference TRBV30 and TRBJ2-7, reads SQTIHQWPATLVQPVGSPLSLECTVEGTSNPNLYWYRQAAGRGLQLLFYSVGIGQISSEVPQNLSASRPQDRQFILSSKKLLLSDSGFYLCAWGRDGSYEQYFGPGTRLTVT.

This clone was picked up a small number of times. The gene calls are TRBV19 and TRBJ1-1; TRBD1 might be the D (6 bases). CDR1 LNHDA and CDR2 SQIVND come from the germline V gene (reference sequence). The V and J ends lost 7 bases and 11 bases respectively, with 14 bases between them. The CDR3 contains 11 residues. The CDR3 reads CASTTGPGAFF. CDR3 sequence (DNA): TGTGCCAGTACCACAGGGCCCGGTGCTTTCTTT.

As concerns this clone: Additional DNA sequences in this sample encode the identical CDR3. This chain connects TRBV5-1 to TRBJ1-2; the D is unclear. In germline, CDR1 is SGHRS, CDR2 YFSETQ. The CDR3 has 13 amino acids. The ends were cut back, 5 bases at V and 3 bases at J, with 11 bases in the middle. The CDR3 here is CASSTGGDYGYTF. The CDR3 nucleotides are TGCGCCAGCAGTACCGGCGGCGACTATGGCTACACCTTC.

V and J are TRBV28 and TRBJ1-3; D unresolved. Per the germline V gene, CDR1 is MDHEN and CDR2 is SYDVKM. This CDR3 has 15 residues. V shed 3 bases and J shed 0 bases, with 9 bases lying between them. The CDR3 nucleotides read TGTGCCAGCAGTTTTGCAGCCAGCTCTGGAAACACCATATATTTT. Its translation: CASSFAASSGNTIYF.

This chain connects TRBV25-1 to TRBJ2-3; D not resolved. This CDR3 has 14 amino acids. Germline assignment: CDR1 MGHDK and CDR2 SYGVNS. V lost 4 bases and J lost 5, with 13 bases in between. CDR3 coding DNA: TGTGCCAGCAGTGGTGGGTGGGTGGTAGATACGCAGTATTTT. It specifies CASSGGWVVDTQYF.

The gene calls are TRBV19 and TRBJ2-3; D unresolved. This CDR3 has 14 residues. Germline loops: CDR1 LNHDA, CDR2 SQIVND (reference sequence). V lost 10 bases and J lost 6, with 20 bases in between. The DNA for the CDR3 is TGTGCCACCCAGGAAAGGGCCCCTTTGGATACGCAGTATTTT. It yields the protein CATQERAPLDTQYF. Full variable domain (rest looked up from reference TRBV19 and TRBJ2-3): DGGITQSPKYLFRKEGQNVTLSCEQNLNHDAMYWYRQDPGQGLRLIYYSQIVNDFQKGDIAEGYSVSREKKESFPLTVTSAQKNPTAFYLCATQERAPLDTQYFGPGTRLTVL.

CDR3 protein: CATSSADTQYF. The CDR3 DNA follows: TGCGCCACCTCTAGCGCAGATACGCAGTATTTT. V usage is TRBV10-2 and J usage is TRBJ2-3; D is possibly TRBD2 (6 bases). The germline CDR1 and CDR2 sequences are WSHSY and SAAADI. Trimming shortened V by 10 bases and J by 4 bases, and 9 bases separated the two germline ends. There are 11 residues in the CDR3.

This clone was found a few times. The chain uses TRBV6-5 and TRBJ2-7, with a tentative D call TRBD2 (6 bases). Trimming took 6 bases from V and 3 from J, leaving 6 bases between them. The CDR3 totals 11 residues. CDR1 is MNHEY and CDR2 is SVGAGI in the germline V gene. This chain's CDR3 is CASSGGYEQYF. CDR3 coding DNA: TGTGCCAGCAGCGGGGGCTACGAGCAGTACTTC.

This clone was counted a few times. V is TRBV5-6 and J is TRBJ2-7; TRBD1 aligns across 7 bases. After removal of 4 bases from V and 0 bases from J, the junction contained 7 bases not matched to a gene. CDR3 length: 15 amino acids. Germline V lookup: CDR1 SGHDT, CDR2 YYEEEE. The chain's CDR3 is CASSNRGAASYEQYF. The CDR3 DNA reads as TGTGCCAGCAGCAACAGGGGAGCAGCCTCCTACGAGCAGTACTTC. Filled out from reference TRBV5-6 and TRBJ2-7, the complete variable domain reads DAGVTQSPTHLIKTRGQQVTLRCSPKSGHDTVSWYQQALGQGPQFIFQYYEEEERQRGNFPDRFSGHQFPNYSSELNVNALLLGDSALYLCASSNRGAASYEQYFGPGTRLTVT.

The chain has TRBV28 and TRBJ2-7, with D uncertain. CDR1 MDHEN and CDR2 SYDVKM come from the germline V gene. The CDR3 loop spans 8 amino acids. With 11 bases removed from V and 7 bases from J, the gap between germline ends came to 6 bases. The CDR3 reads CASGEQYF. The CDR3 region has the DNA TGTGCCTCTGGGGAGCAGTACTTC.

This clone has just a few counts. The chain links TRBV19 to TRBJ2-6; D gene unclear. The CDR3 is made up of 13 amino acids. CDR1 and CDR2 from the germline V gene are LNHDA and SQIVND (reference sequence). Trimming pared 3 bases from V and 0 bases from J, leaving 0 bases between. CDR3 sequence (DNA): TGTGCCAGTAGTATCTCTGGGGCCAACGTCCTGACTTTC. Residues: CASSISGANVLTF.

V is TRBV5-1 and J is TRBJ2-2; TRBD1 aligns across 8 bases. V lost 10 bases and J lost 3; bases outside the gene matches: 5. Germline assignment: CDR1 SGHRS and CDR2 YFSETQ. The CDR3 runs to 13 residues. CDR3 DNA sequence: TGCGCCTCCGGACAGGGTGACACCGGGGAGCTGTTTTTT. Its translation is CASGQGDTGELFF.

The sample holds one count of this clone. CDR3 residues: CASSLVTGSGNSPLHF. CDR3 DNA: TGTGCCAGCAGCTTAGTCACAGGATCAGGCAATTCACCCCTCCACTTT. The chain is built from TRBV7-9 and TRBJ1-6; possibly TRBD1 for D (5 bases). From germline, CDR1 is SEHNR and CDR2 FQNEAQ (reference sequence). The CDR3 sequence is 16 residues long. V dropped 1 base and J dropped 7 bases, with 14 bases sitting between them.

This clone came up once. The CDR3 region has the DNA TGTGCCAGCTCACCACAAGGGGGGACTGAAGCTTTCTTT. This codes for CASSPQGGTEAFF. The chain has TRBV18 and TRBJ1-1; possibly TRBD1 for D (6 bases). This CDR3 is built from 13 residues. Germline CDR1 is KGHSH and CDR2 is LQKENI. V was trimmed by 1 base and J by 5 bases, leaving 8 bases between them. Full variable domain (rest looked up from reference TRBV18 and TRBJ1-1): NAGVMQNPRHLVRRRGQEARLRCSPMKGHSHVYWYRQLPEEGLKFMVYLQKENIIDESGMPKERFSAEFPKEGPSILRIQQVVRGDSAAYFCASSPQGGTEAFFGQGTRLTVV.